This paragraph covers one TCR beta chain sequence. TCRdb's copy holds only in-frame clones and misses some; the assay was immunoSEQ multiplex PCR. The sample shows 150,000 to 200,000 clones, 75% to 85% of them seen only once. This entry belongs to a study of blood T cell repertoires in COVID-19. Per germline, CDR1 LNHDA and CDR2 SQIVND (reference sequence). The V and J ends lost 9 bases and 5 bases, in that order; junction bases with no gene match: 9. This CDR3 contains 14 residues. The TCR was taken from a woman aged 45-59 years with acute COVID-19. The chain joins TRBV19 to TRBJ1-1; 10 bases are shared with TRBD1. Sequences were obtained from PBMCs or T cells enriched from blood (not recorded which). CDR3 loop: CASDQDRGRTEAFF. The CDR3 coding sequence is TGTGCCAGCGACCAAGACAGGGGGCGGACTGAAGCTTTCTTT.